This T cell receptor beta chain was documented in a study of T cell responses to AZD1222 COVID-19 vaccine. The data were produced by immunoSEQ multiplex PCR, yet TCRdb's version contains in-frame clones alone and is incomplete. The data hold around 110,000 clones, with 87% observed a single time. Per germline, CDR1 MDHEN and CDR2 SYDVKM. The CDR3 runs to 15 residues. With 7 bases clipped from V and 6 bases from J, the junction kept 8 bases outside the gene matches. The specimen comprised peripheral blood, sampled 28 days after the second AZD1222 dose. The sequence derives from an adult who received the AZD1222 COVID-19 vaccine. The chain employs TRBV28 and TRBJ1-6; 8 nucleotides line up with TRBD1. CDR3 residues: CASTPRTGSNSPLHF. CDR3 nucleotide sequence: TGTGCCAGCACCCCCAGGACAGGGAGTAATTCACCCCTCCACTTT.